These 5 T cell receptor beta chains were all obtained from the same sample, sequenced in a study of beta chain features in type 1 diabetes. Expressed TCRB transcripts were sequenced after all isolated RNA was converted to cDNA. Using immunoSEQ multiplex PCR, the repertoire was profiled, and TCRdb retains in-frame clones only, with some absent. This sample carries 900,000 or so clones, roughly a sixth of them seen once, and the ten largest clones take 0.023%. Sequencing was done on a sample of naive CD4+ T cells from blood. The receptors come from a woman between 18 and 29 years old in good health.

This clone has more than one count but fewer than ten. This chain links TRBV2 with TRBJ2-7; 9 bases fit TRBD1. The CDR3 runs to 14 residues. Germline-derived CDR1 and CDR2 are SNHLY and FYNNEI. The J segment lost 6 bases and the V segment lost 6 bases, leaving 9 bases of the junction unmatched. The CDR3 DNA follows: TGTGCCAGCAGGTTTACAGGGGGCATGGGCGAGCAGTACTTC. The encoded protein is CASRFTGGMGEQYF.

This clone has only a few counts. The CDR3 nucleotides read TGTGCCAGCAGCCCGGGACTAGCGGGAGTATACGAGCAGTACTTC. Translation: CASSPGLAGVYEQYF. The V and J genes are TRBV7-2 and TRBJ2-7; 14 bases are a match to TRBD2. Germline V CDR1 and CDR2: SGHTA, FQGNSA. This CDR3 comprises 15 residues. V was pared by 5 bases and J by 4 bases, with 4 bases of the junction left unmatched.

This clone has just a few counts. This chain connects TRBV29-1 to TRBJ2-7; TRBD1 agrees at 8 bases. The germline V gene has CDR1 SQVTM and CDR2 ANQGSEA. V trimming: 6 bases; J trimming: 2 bases; junction bases outside the gene matches: 6. The CDR3 runs 13 residues. The CDR3 spells CSVVPGQAYEQYF. The DNA for the CDR3 is TGCAGCGTAGTTCCGGGACAGGCCTACGAGCAGTACTTC.

The sample holds a few counts of this clone. The chain combines TRBV18 with TRBJ2-1, with 10 bases aligning to TRBD2. Germline assignment: CDR1 KGHSH and CDR2 LQKENI. V lost 3 bases and J lost 8; bases outside the gene matches: 10. The CDR3 is 16 amino acids. The CDR3 DNA reads as TGTGCCAGCTCACCCCTAGCGGGAGTGAGTTTCTATGAGCAGTTCTTC. This encodes CASSPLAGVSFYEQFF.

This clone was seen only once. This chain uses TRBV27 with TRBJ2-5, with 7 nucleotides matching TRBD1. Germline CDR1 reads MNHEY; CDR2 reads SMNVEV (reference sequence). The trim removed 4 bases at V and 5 bases at J, leaving 7 bases unmatched. The CDR3 length is 14 residues. The CDR3 nucleotides are TGTGCCAGCAGTTCGACAGGGAACAGGGAGACCCAGTACTTC. The encoded protein is CASSSTGNRETQYF.